The clone carrying this T cell receptor beta chain was counted many times. Its antigen is as yet unknown. The germline V gene encodes CDR1 MNHEY and CDR2 SVGEGT. Trimming at V came to 5 bases and at J to 1 base, leaving 9 bases not matched to a gene. The CDR3 length is 16 residues. Transcripts of RNA were the source for amplifying TCR beta CDR3 regions. HTBI primers were employed in first-round RT-PCR, then a second-round multiplex PCR followed. Each CDR3 protein gets one entry after TCRdb re-called the multiplex PCR reads with MiXCR. Counted here are about 480,000 distinct CDR3 sequences, over 13% occurring once; the ten biggest clones make up 9.8%. The data originate from a study of Graves' ophthalmopathy and Graves' hyperthyroidism. Findings of the study overall: Between ophthalmopathy and stable hyperthyroidism, a 13-signature model drew a separation with roughly 88% sensitivity and roughly 80% specificity.

Additional autoimmune diseases, uncontrolled infections, pregnancy or lactation disqualified patients. The diagnosis was founded upon clinical symptoms, serum thyroxine, TRAb, thyroid ultrasound and orbital computed tomography. As the starting material, 8 to 10 ml of fresh peripheral blood yielded the PBMCs. The receptor comes from a woman aged 30 to 39 with Graves' ophthalmopathy. Specimen: blood. The chain recombines TRBV6-2 or TRBV6-3 with TRBJ2-5; 8 nucleotides align to TRBD1. CDR3 sequence reads: CASSKRGTGGQETQYF. CDR3 DNA sequence: TGTGCCAGCAGTAAACGTGGGACAGGTGGCCAAGAGACCCAGTACTTC.